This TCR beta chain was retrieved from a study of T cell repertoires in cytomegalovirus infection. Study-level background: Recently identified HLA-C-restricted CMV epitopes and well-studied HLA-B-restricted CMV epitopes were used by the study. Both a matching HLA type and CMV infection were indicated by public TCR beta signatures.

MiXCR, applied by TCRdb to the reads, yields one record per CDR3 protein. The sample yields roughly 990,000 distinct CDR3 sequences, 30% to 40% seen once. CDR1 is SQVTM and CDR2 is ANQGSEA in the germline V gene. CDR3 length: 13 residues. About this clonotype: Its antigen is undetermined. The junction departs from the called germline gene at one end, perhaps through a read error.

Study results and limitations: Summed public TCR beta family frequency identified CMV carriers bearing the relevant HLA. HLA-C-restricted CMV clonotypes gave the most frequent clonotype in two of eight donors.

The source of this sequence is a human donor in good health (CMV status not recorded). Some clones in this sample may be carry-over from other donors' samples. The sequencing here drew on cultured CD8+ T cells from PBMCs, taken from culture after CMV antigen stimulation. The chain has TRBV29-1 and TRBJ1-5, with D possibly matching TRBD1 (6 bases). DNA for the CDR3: TGCGGCGTTGCGGACAGCGACAATCAGCCCCAGCATTTT. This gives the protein CGVADSDNQPQHF.